This is a list of T cell receptor beta chains from one sample in a study of OX40 agonist ivuxolimab in advanced cancers. The method was immunoSEQ multiplex PCR; TCRdb's version includes in-frame clones alone and lacks a portion of them. The sample contains roughly 60,000 clones, about 80% of which appear only once. The sample here was CD4+ or CD8+ T cells sorted from blood, taken in a trial of the OX40 agonist ivuxolimab. These TCRs come from an adult with an advanced solid tumor such as melanoma, head and neck, liver or kidney cancer. Both conserved end residues are part of each CDR3. Fields, in order: V gene, D gene, J gene, clone size, CDR3 DNA, CDR3 protein. D genes are given only for firm matches. Some rows mark clone size as missing; the rest say once, few, many or name a class of expanded clone.

v_gene: TRBV18; d_gene: TRBD2; j_gene: TRBJ2-7; abundance: -; CDR3nt: TGTGCCAGCTCACCACCGCTAGCGGGAGACGGGTACGAGCAGTACTTC; CDR3aa: CASSPPLAGDGYEQYF
v_gene: TRBV2; d_gene: TRBD1; j_gene: TRBJ1-6; abundance: -; CDR3nt: TGTGCCAGCATCCAGACAGGGGTTGATAATTCACCCCTCCACTTT; CDR3aa: CASIQTGVDNSPLHF
v_gene: TRBV30; d_gene: -; j_gene: TRBJ2-3; abundance: -; CDR3nt: TGTGCCTGGACCCTCGGAGGAATCCCAGATACGCAGTATTTT; CDR3aa: CAWTLGGIPDTQYF
v_gene: TRBV7-8; d_gene: -; j_gene: TRBJ1-2; abundance: -; CDR3nt: TGTGCCAGCAGCTTAGCTGCGGGAGCTAACTATGGCTACACCTTC; CDR3aa: CASSLAAGANYGYTF
v_gene: TRBV6-1; d_gene: TRBD1; j_gene: TRBJ1-4; abundance: once; CDR3nt: TGTGCCAGCAGCGCCGGGACAGGCTATGAAAAACTGTTTTTT; CDR3aa: CASSAGTGYEKLFF
v_gene: TRBV10-1; d_gene: TRBD1; j_gene: TRBJ2-5; abundance: -; CDR3nt: TGCGCCAGCAGTGAGTCGATGACAGGGGAAGAGACCCAGTACTTC; CDR3aa: CASSESMTGEETQYF
v_gene: TRBV4-2; d_gene: -; j_gene: TRBJ2-4; abundance: once; CDR3nt: TGTGCCAGCAGCCAAGGTTTTGCGGGTGCGGCCAAAAACATTCAGTACTTC; CDR3aa: CASSQGFAGAAKNIQYF
v_gene: TRBV7-9; d_gene: -; j_gene: TRBJ2-7; abundance: -; CDR3nt: TGTGCCAGCAGTCTCGGCAGGGTGACCTACGAGCAGTACTTC; CDR3aa: CASSLGRVTYEQYF
v_gene: TRBV18; d_gene: -; j_gene: TRBJ2-7; abundance: -; CDR3nt: TGTGCCAGCTCACCACCTTCCGTCTCCTACGAGCAGTACTTC; CDR3aa: CASSPPSVSYEQYF
v_gene: TRBV9; d_gene: -; j_gene: TRBJ2-3; abundance: -; CDR3nt: TGTGCCAGCAGAGAGGGAGCCGGCACAGATACGCAGTATTTT; CDR3aa: CASREGAGTDTQYF
v_gene: TRBV18; d_gene: TRBD1; j_gene: TRBJ2-7; abundance: -; CDR3nt: TGTGCCAGCTCACCACAACAGGGGGCCACCTACGAGCAGTACTTC; CDR3aa: CASSPQQGATYEQYF
v_gene: TRBV5-1; d_gene: -; j_gene: TRBJ1-1; abundance: once; CDR3nt: TGCGCCAGCTCAGATCACACTGAAGCTTTCTTT; CDR3aa: CASSDHTEAFF
v_gene: TRBV7-9; d_gene: TRBD1; j_gene: TRBJ1-6; abundance: -; CDR3nt: TGTGCCAGCAGCTCTTGGACAGGGGGGAGGTCACCCCTCCACTTT; CDR3aa: CASSSWTGGRSPLHF
v_gene: TRBV29-1; d_gene: TRBD1; j_gene: TRBJ1-2; abundance: -; CDR3nt: TGCAGCGTTGGACAGGGACAGGGATATGGCTACACCTTC; CDR3aa: CSVGQGQGYGYTF
v_gene: TRBV5-4; d_gene: TRBD1; j_gene: TRBJ2-4; abundance: -; CDR3nt: TGTGCCAGCAGCCAGCGACAGGGTGTCGCTCAGTACTTC; CDR3aa: CASSQRQGVAQYF
v_gene: TRBV30; d_gene: -; j_gene: TRBJ2-1; abundance: -; CDR3nt: TGTGCCTGGAGTGTACAGCGCGGCAATGAGCAGTTCTTC; CDR3aa: CAWSVQRGNEQFF
v_gene: TRBV6-5; d_gene: -; j_gene: TRBJ1-5; abundance: -; CDR3nt: TGTGCCAGCAGCTCGGGGTTTGGGAGGGATCAGCCCCAGCATTTT; CDR3aa: CASSSGFGRDQPQHF
v_gene: TRBV28; d_gene: -; j_gene: TRBJ2-7; abundance: medium-sized; CDR3nt: TGTGCCAGCAGTTTCGGGCGAGGGGTTCTATACGAGCAGTACTTC; CDR3aa: CASSFGRGVLYEQYF
v_gene: TRBV10-1; d_gene: TRBD1; j_gene: TRBJ2-7; abundance: -; CDR3nt: TGCGCCAGCGCCGAGACAGGGATACGTTGGCAGTACTTC; CDR3aa: CASAETGIRWQYF
v_gene: TRBV2; d_gene: TRBD1; j_gene: TRBJ1-5; abundance: few; CDR3nt: TGTGCCAGCAGTGGGACAGGGCCCAATCAGCCCCAGCATTTT; CDR3aa: CASSGTGPNQPQHF
v_gene: TRBV7-2; d_gene: -; j_gene: TRBJ2-7; abundance: few; CDR3nt: TGTGCCAGCAGCTTAGTCCGGGCAGGGACCTACGAGCAGTACTTC; CDR3aa: CASSLVRAGTYEQYF
v_gene: TRBV28; d_gene: TRBD1; j_gene: TRBJ1-2; abundance: -; CDR3nt: TGTGCCAGCTGGGGTCCAGGGGGCGGCTACACCTTC; CDR3aa: CASWGPGGGYTF
v_gene: TRBV2; d_gene: -; j_gene: TRBJ1-2; abundance: -; CDR3nt: TGTGCCAGCAGTGACTTAGACAGGAACTATGGCTACACCTTC; CDR3aa: CASSDLDRNYGYTF
v_gene: TRBV7-7; d_gene: TRBD2; j_gene: TRBJ2-3; abundance: -; CDR3nt: TGTGCTAGCAGCACCGGGGGGACTAGCCCCGCCACAGATACGCAGTATTTT; CDR3aa: CASSTGGTSPATDTQYF
v_gene: TRBV6-6; d_gene: TRBD1; j_gene: TRBJ2-7; abundance: -; CDR3nt: TGTGCCAGCAGTTACGGGGGGACAGGACCAGGGGTCGAGCAGTACTTC; CDR3aa: CASSYGGTGPGVEQYF
v_gene: TRBV10-2; d_gene: -; j_gene: TRBJ2-5; abundance: -; CDR3nt: TGCGCCAGCAGTGAGTCAGGCCAGAAAGAGACCCAGTACTTC; CDR3aa: CASSESGQKETQYF
v_gene: TRBV5-5; d_gene: -; j_gene: TRBJ1-1; abundance: -; CDR3nt: TGTGCCAGCAGCTTGTGGGAACAGATGAACACTGAAGCTTTCTTT; CDR3aa: CASSLWEQMNTEAFF
v_gene: TRBV19; d_gene: -; j_gene: TRBJ1-1; abundance: -; CDR3nt: TGTGCCAGTAACTACAGGGTGTCAGGAAACACTGAAGCTTTCTTT; CDR3aa: CASNYRVSGNTEAFF
v_gene: TRBV18; d_gene: TRBD2; j_gene: TRBJ2-5; abundance: -; CDR3nt: TGTGCCAGCTCACCAGTAGCGGGGGGGCAAGAGACCCAGTACTTC; CDR3aa: CASSPVAGGQETQYF
v_gene: TRBV10-3; d_gene: TRBD1; j_gene: TRBJ2-1; abundance: -; CDR3nt: TGTGCCATCAGTTCCGGGACAGGGGATAGTGAGCAGTTCTTC; CDR3aa: CAISSGTGDSEQFF
v_gene: TRBV18; d_gene: TRBD2; j_gene: TRBJ2-1; abundance: -; CDR3nt: TGTGCCAGCTCACCACCGGTACTAGCGGGAGTGGGCAATGAGCAGTTCTTC; CDR3aa: CASSPPVLAGVGNEQFF
v_gene: TRBV27; d_gene: -; j_gene: TRBJ2-6; abundance: once; CDR3nt: TGTGCCAGTAGCCACGGGACGCCCATCTCTGGGGCCAACGTCCTGACTTTC; CDR3aa: CASSHGTPISGANVLTF
v_gene: TRBV27; d_gene: -; j_gene: TRBJ2-2; abundance: -; CDR3nt: TGTGCCAGCCAGAGGGTTGCGTATAGGAACACCGGGGAGCTGTTTTTT; CDR3aa: CASQRVAYRNTGELFF
v_gene: TRBV4-1; d_gene: -; j_gene: TRBJ1-4; abundance: -; CDR3nt: TGCGCCAGCAGCCAAGGGGAGACTAATGAAAAACTGTTTTTT; CDR3aa: CASSQGETNEKLFF
v_gene: TRBV30; d_gene: -; j_gene: TRBJ2-2; abundance: -; CDR3nt: TGTGCCTGGAGAAAAGGTGCCGGGGAGCTGTTTTTT; CDR3aa: CAWRKGAGELFF
v_gene: TRBV25-1; d_gene: -; j_gene: TRBJ2-5; abundance: once; CDR3nt: TGTGCCAGCAGTGGATCCCTGGGAACCCCAAATCGGGAGACCCAGTACTTC; CDR3aa: CASSGSLGTPNRETQYF
v_gene: TRBV19; d_gene: -; j_gene: TRBJ2-7; abundance: -; CDR3nt: TGTGCCAGTAGTAATTCCGCGACAGGGAGGTCCTACGAGCAGTACTTC; CDR3aa: CASSNSATGRSYEQYF
v_gene: TRBV19; d_gene: TRBD2; j_gene: TRBJ2-4; abundance: -; CDR3nt: TGTGCCAGTAGTATAGGTGCTAGCGGGGGTTACGGACTAGCCAAAAACATTCAGTACTTC; CDR3aa: CASSIGASGGYGLAKNIQYF
v_gene: TRBV6-6; d_gene: TRBD1; j_gene: TRBJ2-1; abundance: once; CDR3nt: TGTGCCAGCAGTTACGGACGGGACAGTCACAATGAGCAGTTCTTC; CDR3aa: CASSYGRDSHNEQFF
v_gene: TRBV19; d_gene: TRBD1; j_gene: TRBJ1-2; abundance: -; CDR3nt: TGTGCCAGTAGTATAGATCGACAGGGGTTGAATAGCGTGGAAGGCTACACCTTC; CDR3aa: CASSIDRQGLNSVEGYTF
v_gene: TRBV29-1; d_gene: TRBD2; j_gene: TRBJ2-1; abundance: -; CDR3nt: TGCAGCGCAGCCCCGGTAGTAGCGGGTTACAATGAGCAGTTCTTC; CDR3aa: CSAAPVVAGYNEQFF
v_gene: TRBV30; d_gene: -; j_gene: TRBJ1-3; abundance: -; CDR3nt: TGTGCCTGGAGTGTGCAGAGTCTCGCTGGAAACACCATATATTTT; CDR3aa: CAWSVQSLAGNTIYF
v_gene: TRBV15; d_gene: -; j_gene: TRBJ1-2; abundance: -; CDR3nt: TGTGCCACCAGCAGTCGCGACTCAGCGGGTCGTCCTAACTATGGCTACACCTTC; CDR3aa: CATSSRDSAGRPNYGYTF
v_gene: TRBV28; d_gene: -; j_gene: TRBJ1-1; abundance: -; CDR3nt: TGTGCCAGCATGGGGGGCAGTATGAACACTGAAGCTTTCTTT; CDR3aa: CASMGGSMNTEAFF
v_gene: TRBV28; d_gene: TRBD2; j_gene: TRBJ2-5; abundance: -; CDR3nt: TGTGCCAGCTGTTCGGACGGAGGACTAGCGGGGCGACCACGGACCCAGTACTTC; CDR3aa: CASCSDGGLAGRPRTQYF
v_gene: TRBV25-1; d_gene: -; j_gene: TRBJ1-3; abundance: -; CDR3nt: TGTGCCAGCAGCGATCCAGGGTCTGGAAACACCATATATTTT; CDR3aa: CASSDPGSGNTIYF
v_gene: TRBV6-5; d_gene: TRBD1; j_gene: TRBJ1-5; abundance: few; CDR3nt: TGTGCCAGCAGTCCCCTCGACAGGGACAATCAGCCCCAGCATTTT; CDR3aa: CASSPLDRDNQPQHF
v_gene: TRBV7-3; d_gene: TRBD2; j_gene: TRBJ2-3; abundance: few; CDR3nt: TGTGCCAGCAGCTCGCGGGGGGGGCACGGCACAGATACGCAGTATTTT; CDR3aa: CASSSRGGHGTDTQYF
v_gene: TRBV28; d_gene: -; j_gene: TRBJ1-4; abundance: -; CDR3nt: TGTGCCAGCAGTTTAATTCTGTCGAATGAAAAACTGTTTTTT; CDR3aa: CASSLILSNEKLFF
v_gene: TRBV10-3; d_gene: -; j_gene: TRBJ2-7; abundance: -; CDR3nt: TGTGCCAGCCTGGGGGACACCAGTACCTACGAGCAGTACTTC; CDR3aa: CASLGDTSTYEQYF
v_gene: TRBV27; d_gene: -; j_gene: TRBJ2-7; abundance: -; CDR3nt: TGTGCCAGCAGTTTTCGGGGATCCTACGAGCAGTACTTC; CDR3aa: CASSFRGSYEQYF
v_gene: TRBV11-2; d_gene: TRBD2; j_gene: TRBJ2-5; abundance: -; CDR3nt: TGTGCCAGCAGCTTAAAGATAGCGGGGTTGGGGGAGACCCAGTACTTC; CDR3aa: CASSLKIAGLGETQYF
v_gene: TRBV19; d_gene: TRBD2; j_gene: TRBJ2-7; abundance: -; CDR3nt: TGTGCCAGTAGTCGCGCTAGCGGGGGGCACTACGAGCAGTACTTC; CDR3aa: CASSRASGGHYEQYF
v_gene: TRBV2; d_gene: -; j_gene: TRBJ1-5; abundance: -; CDR3nt: TGTGCCAGCAGTAGAGCGGGGTACAATCAGCCCCAGCATTTT; CDR3aa: CASSRAGYNQPQHF
v_gene: TRBV6-5; d_gene: TRBD2; j_gene: TRBJ2-5; abundance: -; CDR3nt: TGTGCCAGCAGTTACTCCCCGGGGGGGCAAGAGACCCAGTACTTC; CDR3aa: CASSYSPGGQETQYF
v_gene: TRBV15; d_gene: TRBD1; j_gene: TRBJ1-1; abundance: -; CDR3nt: TGTGCCACCAGCAGAGGGGGACAGGGGAACACTGAAGCTTTCTTT; CDR3aa: CATSRGGQGNTEAFF
v_gene: TRBV6-5; d_gene: TRBD2; j_gene: TRBJ2-7; abundance: once; CDR3nt: TGTGCCAGCAGCCGCCCCGGGACTAGCGTCGAGCAGTACTTC; CDR3aa: CASSRPGTSVEQYF
v_gene: TRBV9; d_gene: -; j_gene: TRBJ1-1; abundance: -; CDR3nt: TGTGCCAGCAGCGTTCGGGACTCTAACACTGAAGCTTTCTTT; CDR3aa: CASSVRDSNTEAFF
v_gene: TRBV5-4; d_gene: -; j_gene: TRBJ2-7; abundance: few; CDR3nt: TGTGCCAGCAGCTTGCGGCAGGGATACGAGCAGTACTTC; CDR3aa: CASSLRQGYEQYF
v_gene: TRBV6-1; d_gene: -; j_gene: TRBJ1-6; abundance: -; CDR3nt: TGTGCCAGCAGTGACAGTAGCTCCTATAATTCACCCCTCCACTTT; CDR3aa: CASSDSSSYNSPLHF